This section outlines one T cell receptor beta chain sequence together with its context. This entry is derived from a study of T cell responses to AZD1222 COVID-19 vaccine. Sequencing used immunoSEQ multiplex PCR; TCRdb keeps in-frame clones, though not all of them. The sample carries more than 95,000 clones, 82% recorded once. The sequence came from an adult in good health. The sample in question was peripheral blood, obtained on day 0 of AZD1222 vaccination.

CDR3 coding DNA: TGTGCCACCAGCAGAGATCGGGGACCCCTATCGGGCTACACCTTC. Its translation: CATSRDRGPLSGYTF. This chain connects TRBV15 to TRBJ1-2, with D perhaps TRBD1 (5 bases). The CDR3 totals 15 residues. V lost 0 bases and J 8 bases, leaving 16 bases between the germline ends. The germline CDR1 and CDR2 sequences are LNHNV and YYDKDF (reference sequence).